The source of this TCR beta chain is a study of cytomegalovirus exposure and HLA in healthy donors. The PCR made use of 60 Vbeta and 13 Jbeta primers. Only in-frame clones appear in the TCRdb table, and some are missing; sequencing was by immunoSEQ multiplex PCR. Its table records around 70,000 clones. The sequence was collected from a man aged 40-50 years in good health and CMV-seronegative. The sample taken for sequencing was PBMCs.

The CDR3 region is CASSQVPGSYNEQFF. The CDR3 DNA reads TGCGCCAGCAGCCAAGTTCCCGGTTCCTACAATGAGCAGTTCTTC. The chain combines TRBV4-3 with TRBJ2-1, with D unresolved. CDR1 LGHNA and CDR2 YSLEER come from the germline V gene. The germline V and J ends were trimmed by 1 base and 1 base, with 8 bases remaining between them. The CDR3 runs to 15 residues.